This TCR beta chain was found in a study of CD8 T cells in ankylosing spondylitis. General study results and limits: What appeared characteristic of ankylosing spondylitis blood was a TCR beta motif of under 10 highly homologous variants. Reportedly, disease-linked clones are significantly enriched in ankylosing spondylitis patients' matched synovial fluid.

Libraries of TCR beta came from quantitative 5'-RACE with molecular barcodes. TCRdb independently ran MiXCR on the 5' RACE reads; one entry per CDR3 protein. Of 200,000 to 250,000 distinct CDR3 sequences listed, approximately 20% are singletons. Germline-derived CDR1 and CDR2 are DFQATT and SNEGSKA (reference sequence). Trimming at V came to 6 bases and at J to 3 bases, leaving 4 bases not matched to a gene. The CDR3 runs to 14 residues. In this sample, this clonotype turned up a few times. What it binds is not known. Sample: blood, either unsorted or a sorted T cell fraction (not recorded which). The sequence was collected from a male donor with ankylosing spondylitis. The V call is TRBV20-1, the J call TRBJ2-3; the match to TRBD2 covers 12 bases. CDR3: CSAETSGRTDTQYF. The CDR3 region has the DNA TGCAGTGCCGAGACTAGCGGGAGAACAGATACGCAGTATTTT.